Listed below are T cell receptor beta chains from one sample, sequenced in a study of T cell clones after liver transplantation. Method: immunoSEQ multiplex PCR; TCRdb's copy keeps in-frame clones and lacks some. Seen here are under 12,000 clones, less than 80% observed once, and the top ten hold 24%. Sequences were derived from CD4+ T cells from blood, sampled less than 33 months after liver transplant. Source of these receptors: a human patient who received a liver transplant. The T cells may come from the graft donor. The CDR3 runs from the conserved cysteine through the conserved F or W. The D gene is left open where the match is weak. Where a row states a size, it is once, few, many or the class of an expanded clone; other rows omit it.

TRBJ2-1 | 16 | TRBV4-1 | NA | NA | CASSQVRAGNGNEQFF | TGCGCCAGCAGCCAAGTTAGGGCAGGGAATGGCAATGAGCAGTTCTTC
TRBJ1-1 | 17 | TRBV19 | NA | TRBD1 | CASSIPTGGGVNTEAFF | TGTGCCAGTAGTATACCAACAGGGGGCGGGGTGAACACTGAAGCTTTCTTT
TRBJ2-7 | 14 | TRBV23-1 | NA | NA | CASSQSAGPYEQYF | TGCGCCAGCAGTCAATCAGCAGGGCCCTACGAGCAGTACTTC
TRBJ1-1 | 14 | TRBV7-9 | NA | NA | CASSSSQGGTEAFF | TGTGCCAGCAGCTCCAGTCAAGGGGGCACTGAAGCTTTCTTT
TRBJ1-2 | 18 | TRBV9 | NA | NA | CASSPRGTPTSPTYGYTF | TGTGCCAGCAGCCCCCGTGGGACACCTACCTCGCCTACCTATGGCTACACCTTC
TRBJ1-5 | 16 | TRBV28 | NA | NA | CASSWTLKEPVEPQHF | TGTGCCAGCAGTTGGACCCTCAAGGAGCCGGTGGAGCCCCAGCATTTT
TRBJ2-3 | 15 | TRBV5-4 | NA | NA | CASSPGTASTDTQYF | TGTGCCAGCAGCCCCGGGACTGCCAGCACAGATACGCAGTATTTT
TRBJ2-7 | 19 | TRBV19 | once | NA | CASSMFFVQGAPSSYEQYF | TGTGCCAGTAGTATGTTCTTTGTCCAAGGCGCACCAAGCTCCTACGAGCAGTACTTC
TRBJ2-7 | 15 | TRBV4-2 | NA | TRBD1 | CASSQPGQASGEQYF | TGTGCCAGCAGCCAACCCGGACAGGCGTCTGGGGAGCAGTACTTC
TRBJ2-5 | 16 | TRBV7-9 | medium-sized | TRBD1 | CASSLGDRAGKETQYF | TGTGCCAGCAGCTTAGGGGACAGGGCGGGGAAAGAGACCCAGTACTTC
TRBJ1-1 | 14 | TRBV11-2 | once | TRBD1 | CASGTGVGNTEAFF | TGTGCCAGTGGGACAGGGGTGGGGAACACTGAAGCTTTCTTT
TRBJ1-3 | 16 | TRBV4-3 | few | TRBD1 | CASSQDLTGSGNTIYF | TGCGCCAGCAGCCAAGACTTGACAGGGAGTGGAAACACCATATATTTT
TRBJ2-1 | 13 | TRBV29-1 | NA | TRBD2 | CSVVGLVSNEQFF | TGCAGCGTTGTTGGACTAGTGAGCAATGAGCAGTTCTTC
TRBJ2-1 | 16 | TRBV7-9 | NA | TRBD2 | CASSPRGTSGYNEQFF | TGTGCCAGCAGCCCTAGGGGGACTAGCGGGTACAATGAGCAGTTCTTC
TRBJ1-2 | 18 | TRBV6-1 | medium-sized | NA | CASSESADGTQRDYGYTF | TGTGCCAGCAGTGAAAGTGCCGACGGGACCCAAAGGGACTATGGCTACACCTTC
TRBJ2-2 | 14 | TRBV27 | once | TRBD1 | CASSVGQGAGELFF | TGTGCCAGCAGTGTCGGACAGGGGGCCGGGGAGCTGTTTTTT
TRBJ1-4 | 14 | TRBV29-1 | NA | NA | CSVVAMDGNEKLFF | TGCAGCGTTGTGGCGATGGACGGAAATGAAAAACTGTTTTTT
TRBJ2-7 | 15 | TRBV6-1 | NA | TRBD1 | CASSAPTGIPYEQYF | TGTGCCAGCAGTGCCCCGACAGGGATCCCCTACGAGCAGTACTTC
TRBJ1-1 | 13 | TRBV25-1 | large | TRBD1 | CASRDRGLGEAFF | TGTGCCAGCAGGGACAGGGGATTGGGTGAAGCTTTCTTT
TRBJ2-7 | 14 | TRBV5-4 | NA | NA | CASSLSGRVYEQYF | TGTGCCAGCAGCTTGTCTGGCAGAGTCTACGAGCAGTACTTC
TRBJ1-2 | 15 | TRBV14 | NA | NA | CASSQSGTSFYGYTF | TGTGCCAGCAGCCAGTCCGGGACAAGCTTCTATGGCTACACCTTC
TRBJ2-5 | 13 | TRBV9 | NA | NA | CASSVDRAETQYF | TGTGCCAGCAGCGTAGACAGGGCCGAGACCCAGTACTTC
TRBJ2-1 | 15 | TRBV4-1 | NA | TRBD1 | CASSSGQGGIEEQFF | TGCGCCAGCAGCTCCGGACAGGGGGGAATTGAGGAGCAGTTCTTC
TRBJ2-1 | 15 | TRBV5-6 | few | NA | CASSLRSYSYNEQFF | TGTGCCAGCAGTCTTAGATCATACTCCTACAATGAGCAGTTCTTC
TRBJ2-2 | 13 | TRBV5-1 | NA | NA | CASTDLGTGELFF | TGCGCCAGCACCGACCTGGGGACCGGGGAGCTGTTTTTT